Each of the 6 T cell receptor beta chains below was sequenced from the same sample in a study of blood T cell repertoires in COVID-19. Clones were sequenced by immunoSEQ multiplex PCR, and TCRdb holds only the in-frame ones, with some missing. Of about 220,000 clones in the sample, about four fifths are singletons; the top ten hold approximately 4.8%. The source material was PBMCs or T cells enriched from blood (not recorded which). The receptors were sampled from a woman aged 50 to 65 who had been exposed to COVID-19.

This chain connects TRBV6-2 or TRBV6-3 to TRBJ1-5; 8 bases agree with TRBD1. The CDR3 loop spans 16 amino acids. CDR1 MNHEY and CDR2 SVGEGT come from the germline V gene. V shed 5 bases and J 7 bases; nucleotides not matched to a gene: 13. The CDR3 region has the DNA TGTGCCAGCAGTAACCCTAACAGGGGGATGGGCCAGCCCCAGCATTTT. This sequence encodes CASSNPNRGMGQPQHF.

The V and J genes are TRBV18 and TRBJ1-1; 9 bases are a match to TRBD1. Germline V gives CDR1 KGHSH, CDR2 LQKENI. J lost 2 bases, V lost 3 bases, and 10 bases had no gene match. This CDR3 contains 17 residues. CDR3 in DNA: TGTGCCAGCTCACCTCCGGGACAGGGTTACTCCAACACTGAAGCTTTCTTT. The encoded protein is CASSPPGQGYSNTEAFF. The whole variable domain, remainder taken from reference TRBV18 and TRBJ1-1, is NAGVMQNPRHLVRRRGQEARLRCSPMKGHSHVYWYRQLPEEGLKFMVYLQKENIIDESGMPKERFSAEFPKEGPSILRIQQVVRGDSAAYFCASSPPGQGYSNTEAFFGQGTRLTVV.

V gene TRBV11-1 combines with J gene TRBJ1-1; D ambiguous. Trimming took 5 bases from V and 2 from J, leaving 18 bases between them. This CDR3 is built from 16 residues. CDR1 is SGHAT, CDR2 FQDESV, per germline (reference sequence). Here the CDR3 DNA reads TGTGCCAGCAGCCGGCGTAGGTCAGGAAGAAACACTGAAGCTTTCTTT. It yields the protein CASSRRRSGRNTEAFF.

The rearrangement uses TRBV7-7 and TRBJ2-3; TRBD1 is a possible D gene (6 bases). CDR1 and CDR2 (germline): SSHAT, FNYEAQ (reference sequence). The CDR3 runs to 16 residues. The V gene lost 5 bases and the J gene lost 1 base, with 16 bases spanning the gap. CDR3 DNA sequence: TGTGCCAGCAGCCCCTACAGGGAAGGGGGCACAGATACGCAGTATTTT. This gives the protein CASSPYREGGTDTQYF.

The chain employs TRBV18 and TRBJ1-1, with D possibly being TRBD1 (5 bases). Germline V gene lookup returns CDR1 KGHSH and CDR2 LQKENI. The ends were cut back, 3 bases at V and 5 bases at J, with 13 bases in the middle. The CDR3 sequence is 14 residues long. In DNA, the CDR3 is TGTGCCAGCTCACCGGCGGGGGGAAGGACTGAAGCTTTCTTT. Amino acids: CASSPAGGRTEAFF.

J is TRBJ2-7 and V is TRBV4-1, with D perhaps matching TRBD1 (6 bases). V lost 8 bases, J lost 2 bases, and 22 bases lay in between. The CDR3 length is 16 residues. Germline-derived CDR1 and CDR2 are MGHRA and YSYEKL. CDR3 nucleotide sequence: TGCGCCAGCCAAGAGACACAGGGCCCTCCAACCTACGAGCAGTACTTC. It yields the protein CASQETQGPPTYEQYF.